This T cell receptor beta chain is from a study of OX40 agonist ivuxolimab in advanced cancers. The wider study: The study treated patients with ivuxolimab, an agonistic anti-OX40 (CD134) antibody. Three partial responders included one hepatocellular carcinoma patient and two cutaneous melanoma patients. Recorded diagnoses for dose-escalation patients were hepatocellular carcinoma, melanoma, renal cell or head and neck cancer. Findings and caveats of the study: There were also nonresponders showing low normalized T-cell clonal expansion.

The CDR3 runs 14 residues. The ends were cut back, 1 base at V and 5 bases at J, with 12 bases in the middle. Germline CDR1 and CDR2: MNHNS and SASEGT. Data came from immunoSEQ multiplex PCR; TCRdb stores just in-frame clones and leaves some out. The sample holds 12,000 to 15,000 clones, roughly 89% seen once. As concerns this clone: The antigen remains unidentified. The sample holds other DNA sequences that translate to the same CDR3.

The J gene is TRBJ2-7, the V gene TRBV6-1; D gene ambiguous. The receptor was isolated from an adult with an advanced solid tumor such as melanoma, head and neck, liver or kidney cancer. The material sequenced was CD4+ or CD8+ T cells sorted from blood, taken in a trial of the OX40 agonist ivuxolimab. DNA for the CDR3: TGTGCCAGCAGTGAAGGTAGAGGTCTAGACGAGCAGTACTTC. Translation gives CASSEGRGLDEQYF.